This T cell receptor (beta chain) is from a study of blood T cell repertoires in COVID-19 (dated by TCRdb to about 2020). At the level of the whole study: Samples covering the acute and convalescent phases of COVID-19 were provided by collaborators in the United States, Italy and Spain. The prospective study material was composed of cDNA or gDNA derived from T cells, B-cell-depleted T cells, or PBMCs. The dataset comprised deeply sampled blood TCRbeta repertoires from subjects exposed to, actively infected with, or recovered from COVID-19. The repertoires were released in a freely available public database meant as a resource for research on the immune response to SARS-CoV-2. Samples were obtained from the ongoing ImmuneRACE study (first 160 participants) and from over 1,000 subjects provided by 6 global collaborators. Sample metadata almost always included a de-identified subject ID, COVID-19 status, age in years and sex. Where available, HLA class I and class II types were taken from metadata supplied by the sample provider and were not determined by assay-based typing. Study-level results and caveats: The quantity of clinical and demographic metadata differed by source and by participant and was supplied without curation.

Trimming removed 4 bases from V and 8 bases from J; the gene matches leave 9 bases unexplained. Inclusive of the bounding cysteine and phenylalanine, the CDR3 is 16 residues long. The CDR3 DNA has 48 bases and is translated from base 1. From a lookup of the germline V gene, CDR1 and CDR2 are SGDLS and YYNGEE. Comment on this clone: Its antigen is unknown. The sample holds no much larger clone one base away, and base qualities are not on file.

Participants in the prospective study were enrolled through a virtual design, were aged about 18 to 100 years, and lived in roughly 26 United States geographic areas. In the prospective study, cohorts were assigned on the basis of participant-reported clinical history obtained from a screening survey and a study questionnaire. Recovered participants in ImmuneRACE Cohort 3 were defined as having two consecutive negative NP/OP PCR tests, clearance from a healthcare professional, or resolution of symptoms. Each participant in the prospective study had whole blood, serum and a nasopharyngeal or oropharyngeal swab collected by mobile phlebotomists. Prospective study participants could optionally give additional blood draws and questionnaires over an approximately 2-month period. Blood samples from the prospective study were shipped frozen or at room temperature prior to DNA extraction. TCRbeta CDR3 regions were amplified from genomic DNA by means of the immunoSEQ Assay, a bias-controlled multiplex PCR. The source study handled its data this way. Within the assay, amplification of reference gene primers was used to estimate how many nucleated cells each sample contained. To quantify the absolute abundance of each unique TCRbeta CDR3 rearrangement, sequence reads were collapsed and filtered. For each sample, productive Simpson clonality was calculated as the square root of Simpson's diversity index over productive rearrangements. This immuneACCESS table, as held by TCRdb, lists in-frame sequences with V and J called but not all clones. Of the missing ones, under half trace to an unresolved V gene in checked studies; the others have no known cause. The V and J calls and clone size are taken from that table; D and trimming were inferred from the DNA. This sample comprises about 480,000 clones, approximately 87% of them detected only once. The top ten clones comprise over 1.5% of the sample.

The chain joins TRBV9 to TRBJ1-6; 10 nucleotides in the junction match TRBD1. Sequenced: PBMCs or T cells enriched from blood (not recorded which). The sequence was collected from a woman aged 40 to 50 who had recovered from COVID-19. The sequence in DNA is TGTGCCAGCAGCCCCCGGGGACAGGGGTTCTATTCACCCCTCCACTTT. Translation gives CASSPRGQGFYSPLHF.